These T cell receptor beta chains were read from a single sample in a study of blood T cell repertoires in COVID-19. Assay: immunoSEQ multiplex PCR; the TCRdb copy retains only in-frame clones and omits some. The repertoire includes under 200,000 clones, around 90% of them detected once, and nearly 0.55% sits in the top ten. Sequenced: peripheral blood. These receptors were obtained from a man in his fifties or sixties with acute or convalescent COVID-19. CDR3s include the opening cysteine and the closing phenylalanine or tryptophan. The D gene is left open where the match is weak. Rows may omit the clone size; those that give it use once, few, many or a size class.

V: TRBV9
D: TRBD2
J: TRBJ2-2
size: -
CDR3: CASSVGGGNTGELFF
DNA: TGTGCCAGCAGCGTAGGCGGGGGGAACACCGGGGAGCTGTTTTTT

V: TRBV27
D: -
J: TRBJ2-3
size: -
CDR3: CASSPAGSSDTQYF
DNA: TGTGCCAGCAGTCCAGCCGGGTCCTCAGATACGCAGTATTTT

V: TRBV10-3
D: TRBD1
J: TRBJ1-5
size: -
CDR3: CATGGEQELNQPQHF
DNA: TGTGCCACAGGGGGAGAACAGGAACTAAATCAGCCCCAGCATTTT

V: TRBV30
D: -
J: TRBJ2-5
size: -
CDR3: CAWIRAETQYF
DNA: TGTGCCTGGATTAGAGCGGAGACCCAGTACTTC

V: TRBV7-9
D: -
J: TRBJ1-1
size: once
CDR3: CASSMTGSMNTEAFF
DNA: TGTGCCAGCAGCATGACAGGAAGCATGAACACTGAAGCTTTCTTT

V: TRBV6-5
D: -
J: TRBJ1-5
size: -
CDR3: CASSLGPGGNQPQHF
DNA: TGTGCCAGCAGTTTAGGCCCCGGGGGCAATCAGCCCCAGCATTTT

V: TRBV19
D: -
J: TRBJ1-5
size: -
CDR3: CASIPDSSNQPQHF
DNA: TGTGCCAGTATTCCGGACAGTAGCAATCAGCCCCAGCATTTT

V: TRBV7-8
D: -
J: TRBJ1-2
size: -
CDR3: CASSSSRQSNYGYTF
DNA: TGTGCCAGCAGCTCCTCCCGACAGTCCAACTATGGCTACACCTTC

V: TRBV2
D: -
J: TRBJ1-2
size: -
CDR3: CAITPRETLNFNYGYTF
DNA: TGTGCCATCACCCCGCGGGAGACCCTTAACTTTAACTATGGCTACACCTTC

V: TRBV7-8
D: TRBD1
J: TRBJ2-2
size: -
CDR3: CASSPRTGPNTGELFF
DNA: TGTGCCAGCAGCCCGAGGACAGGGCCGAACACCGGGGAGCTGTTTTTT

V: TRBV7-2
D: TRBD2
J: TRBJ2-7
size: -
CDR3: CASSNGLAGAEQYF
DNA: TGTGCCAGCAGCAATGGACTAGCGGGAGCCGAGCAGTACTTC

V: TRBV7-9
D: TRBD1
J: TRBJ2-7
size: -
CDR3: CASSSGTGPYEQYF
DNA: TGTGCCAGCAGCTCCGGGACAGGGCCCTACGAGCAGTACTTC

V: TRBV7-2
D: TRBD1
J: TRBJ1-2
size: once
CDR3: CASRGDRGVYGYTF
DNA: TGTGCCAGCAGGGGGGACAGGGGGGTTTATGGCTACACCTTC

V: TRBV27
D: TRBD2
J: TRBJ2-7
size: few
CDR3: CASRGTSGYEQYF
DNA: TGTGCCAGCAGAGGGACTAGCGGCTACGAGCAGTACTTC

V: TRBV6-5
D: TRBD1
J: TRBJ2-2
size: -
CDR3: CASRIGQGDTGELFF
DNA: TGTGCCAGCAGGATAGGACAGGGTGACACCGGGGAGCTGTTTTTT

V: TRBV15
D: TRBD1
J: TRBJ1-2
size: -
CDR3: CATSSRMGQGRSNYGYTF
DNA: TGTGCCACCAGCTCTCGGATGGGACAGGGCCGCTCTAACTATGGCTACACCTTC

V: TRBV7-2
D: -
J: TRBJ1-5
size: once
CDR3: CASSLADYSNQPQHF
DNA: TGTGCCAGCAGCTTAGCGGACTATAGCAATCAGCCCCAGCATTTT

V: TRBV4-2
D: TRBD1
J: TRBJ2-1
size: -
CDR3: CASSQPGQGLNFYNEQFF
DNA: TGTGCCAGCAGCCAGCCGGGACAGGGGTTGAATTTTTACAATGAGCAGTTCTTC

V: TRBV10-3
D: TRBD1
J: TRBJ2-2
size: once
CDR3: CAISPFTGDTGELFF
DNA: TGTGCCATCAGTCCGTTTACAGGGGACACCGGGGAGCTGTTTTTT

V: TRBV11-1
D: -
J: TRBJ2-3
size: -
CDR3: CASNSRGSIDTQYF
DNA: TGTGCCAGCAACTCACGGGGGAGTATCGATACGCAGTATTTT

V: TRBV3-1/TRBV3-2
D: -
J: TRBJ1-3
size: -
CDR3: CASSRDLGNTIYF
DNA: TGTGCCAGCAGCCGGGACTTAGGAAACACCATATATTTT

V: TRBV5-1
D: -
J: TRBJ2-1
size: -
CDR3: CASSLVLATYNEQFF
DNA: TGCGCCAGCAGCTTGGTTCTAGCGACCTACAATGAGCAGTTCTTC

V: TRBV7-9
D: TRBD2
J: TRBJ2-1
size: -
CDR3: CASSYALRTGGSNEQFF
DNA: TGTGCCAGCAGCTATGCCCTACGGACGGGAGGCTCCAATGAGCAGTTCTTC

V: TRBV19
D: -
J: TRBJ2-1
size: once
CDR3: CASRLNNEQFF
DNA: TGTGCCAGTCGACTCAACAATGAGCAGTTCTTC

V: TRBV5-4
D: TRBD2
J: TRBJ2-3
size: few
CDR3: CASRVAGGTDTQYF
DNA: TGTGCCAGCAGGGTGGCGGGGGGGACAGATACGCAGTATTTT

V: TRBV24-1
D: -
J: TRBJ1-5
size: -
CDR3: CATSDGGSNQPQHF
DNA: TGTGCCACCTCGGACGGGGGAAGCAATCAGCCCCAGCATTTT

V: TRBV7-8
D: TRBD2
J: TRBJ2-2
size: -
CDR3: CASSPGIAGGRGTGELFF
DNA: TGTGCCAGCAGCCCCGGGATAGCGGGGGGGCGAGGCACCGGGGAGCTGTTTTTT

V: TRBV5-1
D: -
J: TRBJ1-2
size: -
CDR3: CASSLRDRQAGGYTF
DNA: TGCGCCAGCAGCCTTAGGGACCGACAGGCGGGTGGCTACACCTTC

V: TRBV27
D: -
J: TRBJ2-1
size: -
CDR3: CASSFGSGVWGRYNEQFF
DNA: -

V: TRBV15
D: -
J: TRBJ1-5
size: -
CDR3: CATSRDYSNQPQHF
DNA: TGTGCCACCAGCAGAGATTATAGCAATCAGCCCCAGCATTTT

V: TRBV2
D: TRBD2
J: TRBJ2-3
size: -
CDR3: CASSVGTSGATDTQYF
DNA: TGTGCCAGCAGTGTCGGGACTAGCGGAGCCACAGATACGCAGTATTTT

V: TRBV27
D: -
J: TRBJ1-1
size: -
CDR3: CASGPGGEAFF
DNA: TGTGCCAGCGGGCCGGGGGGTGAAGCTTTCTTT

V: TRBV23-1
D: -
J: TRBJ1-4
size: -
CDR3: CASSQSKIGGEKLFF
DNA: TGCGCCAGCAGTCAATCGAAGATCGGAGGGGAAAAACTGTTTTTT

V: TRBV9
D: TRBD1
J: TRBJ1-1
size: few
CDR3: CASSPGSGTGSNTEAFF
DNA: TGTGCCAGCAGCCCTGGGTCCGGGACAGGATCGAACACTGAAGCTTTCTTT

V: TRBV29-1
D: TRBD1
J: TRBJ1-4
size: -
CDR3: CSVETGTGDSINEKLFF
DNA: TGCAGCGTGGAAACCGGGACAGGGGACTCTATTAATGAAAAACTGTTTTTT

V: TRBV3-1/TRBV3-2
D: -
J: TRBJ1-2
size: once
CDR3: CASSQKSTGLTAFGYTF
DNA: TGTGCCAGCAGCCAAAAAAGTACAGGGCTCACCGCCTTCGGCTACACCTTC

V: TRBV11-2
D: TRBD2
J: TRBJ2-3
size: -
CDR3: CASSFYKTSGPTDTQYF
DNA: TGTGCCAGCAGCTTCTACAAGACTAGCGGGCCCACAGATACGCAGTATTTT

V: TRBV28
D: TRBD1
J: TRBJ1-2
size: -
CDR3: CASSLQDRGFGYTF
DNA: TGTGCCAGCAGTTTGCAGGACAGGGGGTTTGGCTACACCTTC

V: TRBV28
D: TRBD1
J: TRBJ1-1
size: -
CDR3: CASRRQGNYAEAFF
DNA: TGTGCCAGCAGGCGACAGGGCAATTACGCTGAAGCTTTCTTT

V: TRBV7-2
D: -
J: TRBJ2-7
size: -
CDR3: CASSTGGPLRAVQYF
DNA: TGTGCCAGCAGCACCGGTGGCCCCCTTCGTGCGGTCCAGTACTTC

V: TRBV2
D: -
J: TRBJ2-1
size: -
CDR3: CASSGGTSYNEQFF
DNA: TGTGCCAGCAGTGGGGGGACTTCCTACAATGAGCAGTTCTTC

V: TRBV29-1
D: -
J: TRBJ1-1
size: -
CDR3: CSVEDNRAMNTEAFF
DNA: TGCAGCGTTGAAGATAACAGGGCTATGAACACTGAAGCTTTCTTT

V: TRBV6-1
D: TRBD2
J: TRBJ2-1
size: -
CDR3: CASSGPGLADYNEQFF
DNA: TGTGCCAGCAGTGGCCCGGGACTAGCGGACTACAATGAGCAGTTCTTC

V: TRBV7-9
D: -
J: TRBJ1-3
size: -
CDR3: CASSLTDSGNTIYF
DNA: TGTGCCAGCAGCTTAACAGACTCTGGAAACACCATATATTTT

V: TRBV28
D: -
J: TRBJ1-1
size: -
CDR3: CASREDTEAFF
DNA: TGTGCCAGCAGAGAGGACACTGAAGCTTTCTTT

V: TRBV4-3
D: TRBD1
J: TRBJ1-2
size: -
CDR3: CASSRGQDYGYTF
DNA: TGCGCCAGCAGCCGCGGACAGGACTATGGCTACACCTTC

V: TRBV18
D: -
J: TRBJ1-4
size: once
CDR3: CASSPPPGNEKLFF
DNA: TGTGCCAGCTCACCACCTCCGGGAAATGAAAAACTGTTTTTT

V: TRBV3-1/TRBV3-2
D: -
J: TRBJ1-4
size: -
CDR3: CASSQAPTNEKLFF
DNA: TGTGCCAGCAGCCAGGCCCCAACTAATGAAAAACTGTTTTTT

V: TRBV30
D: TRBD1
J: TRBJ2-5
size: -
CDR3: CAWSVRGTQGALGGETQYF
DNA: TGTGCCTGGAGTGTACGGGGTACACAGGGGGCGCTTGGAGGGGAGACCCAGTACTTC

V: TRBV19
D: -
J: TRBJ2-2
size: once
CDR3: CASKQGPNTGELFF
DNA: TGTGCCAGTAAGCAGGGCCCGAACACCGGGGAGCTGTTTTTT

V: TRBV19
D: TRBD1
J: TRBJ2-1
size: once
CDR3: CASNPGQGFYEQFF
DNA: TGTGCCAGCAATCCGGGACAGGGGTTTTATGAGCAGTTCTTC

V: TRBV7-2
D: TRBD1
J: TRBJ1-5
size: few
CDR3: CASSLTGGNQPQHF
DNA: TGTGCCAGCAGCCTAACAGGGGGCAATCAGCCCCAGCATTTT

V: TRBV19
D: TRBD2
J: TRBJ2-1
size: -
CDR3: CASRLGLAGYNEQFF
DNA: TGTGCCAGTAGGCTGGGACTAGCGGGATACAATGAGCAGTTCTTC

V: TRBV19
D: TRBD1
J: TRBJ1-6
size: -
CDR3: CASTDRGRNSPLHF
DNA: TGTGCCAGTACCGACAGGGGGCGGAATTCACCCCTCCACTTT

V: TRBV10-3
D: TRBD1
J: TRBJ2-3
size: -
CDR3: CAISVQGAADTQYF
DNA: TGTGCCATCAGTGTACAGGGGGCGGCAGATACGCAGTATTTT

V: TRBV6-5
D: TRBD1
J: TRBJ1-6
size: -
CDR3: CASEGQGANSPLHF
DNA: TGTGCCAGTGAAGGACAGGGGGCTAATTCACCCCTCCACTTT

V: TRBV7-6
D: TRBD2
J: TRBJ2-2
size: -
CDR3: CASSWVGGDGTGELFF
DNA: TGTGCCAGCAGCTGGGTGGGAGGGGACGGCACCGGGGAGCTGTTTTTT

V: TRBV30
D: TRBD1
J: TRBJ1-4
size: -
CDR3: CACMDRGPEKLFF
DNA: TGTGCCTGCATGGACAGGGGGCCCGAAAAACTGTTTTTT

V: TRBV5-1
D: TRBD1
J: TRBJ1-2
size: -
CDR3: CASSTGQGTAGEGYTF
DNA: TGCGCCAGCAGCACTGGACAGGGGACCGCAGGAGAGGGCTACACCTTC